A single sample is the source of the 17 T cell receptor beta chains below, sequenced in a study of post-analysis software for immune sequencing data. Broader study findings: Patients used about five TRBV segments, including TRBV5-6, TRBV5-1 and TRBV20-1, more often than controls.

The antigens these receptors bind are not known. cDNA libraries for TCR beta contained unique molecular identifiers. TCRdb reprocessed the PCR reads with MiXCR, giving one entry per CDR3 protein. The sample has 820,000 or so distinct CDR3 sequences, about 53% seen once. The material sequenced was blood. The receptors shown here come from a girl under 18 with multiple sclerosis.

For the CDR3, the DNA is TGCGCCAGCAGCTTGATTACCTGGGAAGAGCAGTACTTC. Translating gives CASSLITWEEQYF. The chain recombines TRBV5-1 with TRBJ2-5; D gene ambiguous. V gave up 1 base and J gave up 11 bases, with 15 bases separating them. The CDR3 has 13 amino acids. Germline V gene data show CDR1 as SGHRS and CDR2 as YFSETQ.

This chain joins TRBV10-3 and TRBJ2-1; 10 positions agree with TRBD1. Germline CDR1 is ENHRY and CDR2 is SYGVKD. This CDR3 spans 16 amino acids. V was clipped by 4 bases and J by 8 bases; unmatched bases: 11. Here the CDR3 reads CAISGPGQGRTDEQFF. DNA of the CDR3: TGTGCCATCAGTGGACCGGGACAGGGGAGGACGGATGAGCAGTTCTTC.

This chain connects TRBV4-1 to TRBJ2-7, with D possibly being TRBD1 or TRBD2 (6 bases each). CDR1 is MGHRA, CDR2 YSYEKL, per germline. CDR3 length: 15 amino acids. Deletions cut 3 bases from V and 0 bases from J, with 12 bases between. The DNA for the CDR3 is TGCGCCAGCAGCCACCGCGGGACAAGCTCCTACGAGCAGTACTTC. Translated: CASSHRGTSSYEQYF.

The rearrangement links TRBV10-3 to TRBJ2-5; 8 bases are shared with TRBD1. V lost 3 bases, J lost 5 bases, and 2 bases stayed unmatched. This CDR3 spans 13 amino acids. Germline V gives CDR1 ENHRY, CDR2 SYGVKD. CDR3 nucleotide sequence: TGTGCCATCAGTGAACGGACAGGGGAGACCCAGTACTTC. This codes for CAISERTGETQYF.

This chain links TRBV3-1 with TRBJ1-2; D gene uncertain. The CDR3 sequence is 15 residues long. From germline, CDR1 is LGHDT and CDR2 YNNKEL (reference sequence). The ends were cut back, 3 bases at V and 0 bases at J, with 11 bases in the middle. The CDR3 spells CASSHRRAANYGYTF. CDR3 coding DNA: TGTGCCAGCAGCCATCGCCGGGCCGCTAACTATGGCTACACCTTC.

This clonotype was observed once. The DNA of the CDR3 is TGCAGTGCTGGGGGACACTCTGGGGCCAACGTCCTGACTTTC. Its translation: CSAGGHSGANVLTF. The genes are TRBV20-1 and TRBJ2-6; perhaps TRBD1 as D (6 bases). CDR3 size: 14 residues. Germline V gene data show CDR1 as DFQATT and CDR2 as SNEGSKA (reference sequence). V lost 5 bases, J lost 0 bases, and 8 bases lay in between.

The chain is built from TRBV7-2 and TRBJ2-1, with D possibly called TRBD1 or TRBD2 (7 bases each). The germline gives CDR1 SGHTA, CDR2 FQGNSA. This CDR3 contains 16 residues. V shed 5 bases and J shed 4 bases, with 18 bases lying between them. This chain's CDR3 is CASSRIVRGGYNEQFF. The CDR3 DNA is TGTGCCAGCAGCCGCATCGTCAGGGGGGGGTACAATGAGCAGTTCTTC.

This rearrangement joins TRBV20-1 to TRBJ2-4; D gene unclear. The J call is uncertain, as TRBJ2-7 better fits the DNA end. Per the germline V gene, CDR1 is DFQATT and CDR2 is SNEGSKA (reference sequence). The CDR3 is 12 residues long. The chain's CDR3 is CSARDPWSEQYF. The CDR3 nucleotides are TGCAGTGCTAGGGACCCCTGGTCCGAGCAGTACTTC.

This clonotype was seen a handful of times. V gene TRBV5-1 combines with J gene TRBJ2-3, with TRBD2 matching 11 bases. CDR3 size: 16 residues. CDR1 is SGHRS, CDR2 YFSETQ, per germline. The V and J ends lost 3 bases and 6 bases, in that order; junction bases with no gene match: 9. The CDR3 region is CASSSTQTSGTDTQYF. The DNA of the CDR3 is TGCGCCAGCAGCTCGACCCAGACTAGCGGGACGGATACGCAGTATTTT.

The V gene is TRBV7-9, the J gene TRBJ2-1, with D tentatively TRBD1 (6 bases). The germline V gene encodes CDR1 SEHNR and CDR2 FQNEAQ (reference sequence). The V end was cut by 5 bases, the J end by 7 bases, with 18 bases between. The CDR3 contains 15 residues. The CDR3 region is CASSPTLGADNEQFF. Here the CDR3 DNA reads TGTGCCAGCAGCCCGACGCTGGGGGCAGATAATGAGCAGTTCTTC.

This clonotype was picked up many times. V is TRBV12-3 or TRBV12-4 and J is TRBJ2-6; no clear D gene. This CDR3 spans 13 amino acids. Trimming removed 5 bases at V and 2 bases at J, with 4 bases between. The CDR3 sequence: CASSIPGANVLTF. CDR3 DNA: TGTGCCAGCAGTATCCCTGGGGCCAACGTCCTGACTTTC.

There are a few counts of this clonotype. J is TRBJ2-3 and V is TRBV15, with a tentative D call TRBD2 (5 bases). CDR3 length: 17 residues. Germline V gene sequence: CDR1 LNHNV, CDR2 YYDKDF (reference sequence). With 0 bases removed from V and 2 bases from J, the gap between germline ends came to 15 bases. The CDR3 is CATSRDPRDYSTDTQYF. CDR3 nucleotides: TGTGCCACCAGCAGAGATCCCCGCGACTACTCCACAGATACGCAGTATTTT.

The chain recombines TRBV6-2 or TRBV6-3 with TRBJ1-2; no clear D gene. V lost 5 bases and J lost 3, with 10 bases in between. From germline, CDR1 is MNHEY and CDR2 SVGEGT. The CDR3 contains 13 residues. CDR3 sequence (DNA): TGTGCCAGCAGTCAGACGGAAGACTATGGCTACACCTTC. Amino acid sequence: CASSQTEDYGYTF.

This clonotype occurred a few times. The J gene is TRBJ2-7, the V gene TRBV20-1; tentatively, D is TRBD1 (5 bases). This CDR3 is built from 17 residues. Germline CDR1 is DFQATT and CDR2 is SNEGSKA (reference sequence). The V and J ends lost 0 bases and 6 bases respectively, with 24 bases between them. The CDR3, as DNA: TGCAGTGCTAGAGACTTAAATCAGGGATCATACAATCTCGAGCAGTACTTC. Translation gives CSARDLNQGSYNLEQYF.

J is TRBJ2-1 and V is TRBV5-1; the D gene is possibly TRBD1 (5 bases). V lost 1 base, J lost 5 bases, and 16 bases lay in between. The CDR3 covers 16 residues. Germline-derived CDR1 and CDR2 are SGHRS and YFSETQ. The CDR3 coding sequence is TGCGCCAGCAGCTTGAACATCCAGGGTGCGGACAATGAGCAGTTCTTC. Its protein product is CASSLNIQGADNEQFF.

This clonotype was counted only a few times. This rearrangement joins TRBV6-6 to TRBJ2-4; 7 bases line up with TRBD1. The tail of the sequence fits TRBJ2-7 better, so the J call may be wrong. Germline loops: CDR1 MNHNY, CDR2 SVGAGI (reference sequence). The CDR3 is 13 amino acids. The CDR3 coding sequence is TGTGCCAGCAGAGAGGGGGCACTGAACGAGCAGTACTTC. Translating it yields CASREGALNEQYF.

The chain recombines TRBV29-1 with TRBJ2-7, with 9 bases aligning to TRBD2. V was clipped by 5 bases and J by 7 bases; unmatched bases: 12. The CDR3 consists of 14 residues. Germline CDR1 reads SQVTM; CDR2 reads ANQGSEA. The CDR3 sequence is CSVRRAGGPGEQYF. The DNA for the CDR3 is TGCAGCGTTCGGCGAGCGGGGGGCCCCGGGGAGCAGTACTTC.